These 26 T cell receptor beta chains share one sample of origin, sequenced in a study of blood T cell repertoires in COVID-19. Assay used: immunoSEQ multiplex PCR; TCRdb lists only in-frame clones, some missing. This sample yields about 330,000 clones, of which about 82% are seen a single time; 1.5% to 2% belongs to the top ten. The sample taken for sequencing was peripheral blood. Receptor source: a woman aged 45-59 years with acute or convalescent COVID-19.

This clone was seen a single time. The chain couples TRBV4-3 to TRBJ1-3, with D unresolved. Trimming shortened V by 4 bases and J by 1 base, and 11 bases separated the two germline ends. The CDR3 runs to 15 residues. The V gene's germline CDR1 is LGHNA and CDR2 YSLEER. The CDR3: CASSLVRGSGNTIYF. CDR3 coding DNA: TGCGCCAGCAGCCTAGTCCGGGGATCTGGAAACACCATATATTTT.

The V and J genes are TRBV5-1 and TRBJ2-7; 7 nucleotides line up with TRBD1. The CDR3 loop spans 14 amino acids. Germline V lookup: CDR1 SGHRS, CDR2 YFSETQ. With 0 bases clipped from V and 2 bases from J, the junction kept 2 bases outside the gene matches. The CDR3 region has the DNA TGCGCCAGCAGCTTGGCACAGGGGACCTACGAGCAGTACTTC. Translation: CASSLAQGTYEQYF.

V and J are TRBV3-1 (or the pseudogene TRBV3-2) and TRBJ2-7; 11 bases align to TRBD1. The CDR3 totals 16 residues. Trimming took 2 bases from V and 5 from J; bases not matched to a gene: 8. Germline CDR1 is LGHDT and CDR2 is YNNKEL (reference sequence). CDR3 protein: CASSQSPGQGVDEQYF. The CDR3 region has the DNA TGTGCCAGCAGCCAATCGCCGGGACAGGGGGTGGACGAGCAGTACTTC.

This chain connects TRBV4-2 to TRBJ2-1; possible D gene TRBD2, 6 bases. Germline V CDR1 and CDR2: LGHNA, YNFKEQ. The germline V and J ends were trimmed by 1 base and 4 bases, with 17 bases remaining between them. The CDR3 is made up of 17 amino acids. The CDR3, as DNA: TGTGCCAGCAGCCAAGGTATCGGGAGTCCAATTTACAATGAGCAGTTCTTC. Its translation is CASSQGIGSPIYNEQFF.

V is TRBV3-1 (or the pseudogene TRBV3-2) and J is TRBJ2-1; 7 bases fit TRBD2. With V trimmed by 8 bases and J by 4 bases, 5 bases remained unmatched. Looked up from germline, CDR1 is LGHDT and CDR2 is YNNKEL (reference sequence). The CDR3 has 13 residues. In DNA, the CDR3 is TGTGCCAGCGAACGCGGGAGATACAATGAGCAGTTCTTC. Encoded protein: CASERGRYNEQFF.

This chain uses TRBV7-9 with TRBJ1-5; D is ambiguous. V lost 1 base, J lost 5 bases, and 6 bases lay in between. The CDR3 has 13 residues. Germline CDR1 is SEHNR and CDR2 is FQNEAQ (reference sequence). The CDR3 spells CASSLDEDQPQHF. The CDR3 DNA reads TGTGCCAGCAGCTTAGATGAGGATCAGCCCCAGCATTTT.

The chain employs TRBV30 and TRBJ2-2; possible D gene TRBD1, 6 bases. This CDR3 comprises 14 residues. Per the germline V gene, CDR1 is GTSNPN and CDR2 is SVGIG (reference sequence). Trimming removed 3 bases at V and 5 bases at J, with 13 bases between. Here the CDR3 DNA reads TGTGCCTGGAGGTATCAGGGGAGAACCGGGGAGCTGTTTTTT. Its translation is CAWRYQGRTGELFF.

The chain couples TRBV29-1 to TRBJ2-1; a weak D match, TRBD2 (5 bases). The CDR3 extends over 12 amino acids. Trimming left V 8 bases short and J 6 bases short, with 14 bases between. Germline CDR1 SQVTM, CDR2 ANQGSEA. The CDR3, as DNA: TGCAGCCCCGGAAATAGCGTCAATGAGCAGTTCTTC. Protein sequence: CSPGNSVNEQFF.

This clone was found once. J is TRBJ2-7 and V is TRBV30, with D possibly matching TRBD1 (5 bases). Germline V gene sequence: CDR1 GTSNPN, CDR2 SVGIG (reference sequence). The length of the CDR3 is 18 residues. Deletions cut 0 bases from V and 2 bases from J, with 23 bases between. The CDR3 DNA is TGTGCCTGGAGTGTAGACAGTTATTACGGCCTTAGCACCTACGAGCAGTACTTC. It is translated as CAWSVDSYYGLSTYEQYF.

The chain couples TRBV7-2 to TRBJ1-2; D is undetermined. Deletions cut 1 base from V and 0 bases from J, with 9 bases between. Germline assignment: CDR1 SGHTA and CDR2 FQGNSA. This CDR3 region has 15 residues. The CDR3 loop is CASSLGSGANYGYTF. The CDR3, as DNA: TGTGCCAGCAGCTTAGGTTCCGGGGCTAACTATGGCTACACCTTC. Full variable domain (rest looked up from reference TRBV7-2 and TRBJ1-2): GAGVSQSPSNKVTEKGKDVELRCDPISGHTALYWYRQSLGQGLEFLIYFQGNSAPDKSGLPSDRFSAERTGGSVSTLTIQRTQQEDSAVYLCASSLGSGANYGYTFGSGTRLTVV.

This chain joins TRBV24-1 and TRBJ2-1; 10 nucleotides line up with TRBD2. CDR1 is KGHDR, CDR2 SFDVKD, per germline. The CDR3 consists of 17 residues. Germline trimming cut 4 bases from V and 0 bases from J; bases unmatched to any gene: 5. CDR3 protein: CATSDTSGDSSYNEQFF. DNA of the CDR3: TGTGCCACCAGTGACACTAGCGGGGACAGCTCCTACAATGAGCAGTTCTTC.

The CDR3 region is CASSAIGGVTGELFF. In DNA form, the CDR3 reads TGTGCCAGCAGCGCGATTGGGGGGGTCACCGGGGAGCTGTTTTTT. The V gene is TRBV9, the J gene TRBJ2-2; TRBD2 aligns across 7 bases. The CDR3 extends over 15 amino acids. Germline lookup yields CDR1 SGDLS and CDR2 YYNGEE. The ends lost 3 bases at V and 4 bases at J; junction bases unmatched: 6.

This clone has just one count. J is TRBJ1-1 and V is TRBV28; tentatively, D is TRBD1 (5 bases). Between the trimmed V and J ends, which lost 5 bases and 5 bases, there was a span of 12 bases. This CDR3 region has 13 residues. Per the germline V gene, CDR1 is MDHEN and CDR2 is SYDVKM. CDR3 region: CASSPPGGTEAFF. The CDR3 DNA follows: TGTGCCAGCAGTCCCCCCGGGGGGACTGAAGCTTTCTTT.

CDR3 sequence: CSATLRGGYTF. CDR3 DNA: TGCAGTGCTACTCTCAGGGGTGGCTACACCTTC. V usage is TRBV20-1 and J usage is TRBJ1-2; D may be TRBD1 (6 bases). Trimming pared 4 bases from V and 7 bases from J, leaving 10 bases between. This CDR3 spans 11 amino acids. Germline V lookup: CDR1 DFQATT, CDR2 SNEGSKA (reference sequence).

The chain combines TRBV19 with TRBJ1-1; TRBD1 aligns across 7 bases. V lost 7 bases to trimming and J lost 4 bases; unmatched junction nucleotides: 6. The CDR3 is 13 amino acids. The germline CDR1 and CDR2 sequences are LNHDA and SQIVND (reference sequence). The CDR3 coding sequence is TGTGCCAGTACGCACAGGGGTGGCACTGAAGCTTTCTTT. Its protein product is CASTHRGGTEAFF.

This sequence joins TRBV28 and TRBJ2-7, with TRBD2 as a possible D gene (7 bases). The germline CDR1 and CDR2 sequences are MDHEN and SYDVKM. The CDR3 has 14 amino acids. V was pared by 1 base and J by 5 bases, with 12 bases between. The CDR3, as DNA: TGTGCCAGCAGTTTATACGGGGGGCTGCACGAGCAGTACTTC. This gives the protein CASSLYGGLHEQYF.

This chain connects TRBV5-1 to TRBJ2-7; TRBD1 is a possible D gene (5 bases). The V end was cut by 4 bases, the J end by 3 bases, with 17 bases between. The CDR3 sequence is 15 residues long. In germline, CDR1 is SGHRS, CDR2 YFSETQ. CDR3 nucleotides: TGCGCCAGCAGCAATCAGCCCGGACAAGGCTACGAGCAGTACTTC. Translated: CASSNQPGQGYEQYF. The whole variable domain, remainder taken from reference TRBV5-1 and TRBJ2-7, is KAGVTQTPRYLIKTRGQQVTLSCSPISGHRSVSWYQQTPGQGLQFLFEYFSETQRNKGNFPGRFSGRQFSNSRSEMNVSTLELGDSALYLCASSNQPGQGYEQYFGPGTRLTVT.

The genes are TRBV5-5 and TRBJ2-5; D is ambiguous. The V end was cut by 5 bases, the J end by 5 bases, with 13 bases between. This CDR3 is built from 13 residues. CDR1 and CDR2 from the germline V gene are SGHKS and YYEKEE (reference sequence). The CDR3 spells CASSYTNSETQYF. In DNA, the CDR3 is TGTGCCAGCAGTTATACTAATTCCGAGACCCAGTACTTC.

V and J are TRBV6-4 and TRBJ2-1; 9 nucleotides align to TRBD2. From germline, CDR1 is MRHNA and CDR2 SNTAGT. The length of the CDR3 is 14 residues. Trimming at V came to 6 bases and at J to 8 bases, leaving 8 bases not matched to a gene. The CDR3 loop reads CASSPSGTSYEQFF. CDR3 sequence (DNA): TGTGCCAGCAGCCCCTCCGGGACTAGCTATGAGCAGTTCTTC.

The chain joins TRBV6-1 to TRBJ1-5, with 8 positions matching TRBD1. Germline V CDR1 and CDR2: MNHNS, SASEGT. V lost 2 bases and J lost 3; bases outside the gene matches: 6. The CDR3 runs 16 residues. This chain's CDR3 is CASSERGTGTNQPQHF. The CDR3 coding sequence is TGTGCCAGCAGTGAAAGGGGGACAGGCACCAATCAGCCCCAGCATTTT.

This chain uses TRBV11-2 with TRBJ2-1, with 13 nucleotides matching TRBD2. The V gene's germline CDR1 is SGHAT and CDR2 FQNNGV. V lost 0 bases, J lost 9 bases, and 11 bases stayed unmatched. The CDR3 runs 18 residues. The DNA for the CDR3 is TGTGCCAGCAGCTTAGAAAGTTCCGGACTAGCGGGAGATTTTGAGCAGTTCTTC. Its translation is CASSLESSGLAGDFEQFF.

This sequence joins TRBV19 and TRBJ2-5; D possibly corresponds to TRBD1 (6 bases). The CDR3 is 17 amino acids. Trimming removed 5 bases from V and 5 bases from J, with 24 bases in between. CDR1 is LNHDA, CDR2 SQIVND, per germline (reference sequence). CDR3 sequence reads: CASSSQSERTGHETQYF. The CDR3 bases are TGTGCCAGTAGTTCTCAGAGTGAACGGACGGGACACGAGACCCAGTACTTC.

V usage is TRBV21-1 and J usage is TRBJ2-3; the table gives TRBD2 as D, unverified against the DNA. TRBV21-1 is described as a pseudogene. This CDR3 spans 17 amino acids. CDR3 protein: CASSSSRAGERTDTQYF. In nucleotides, the CDR3 is TGTGCCAGCAGCTCCTCGAGGGCGGGAGAGAGGACAGATACGCAGTATTTT.

The chain carries TRBV25-1 and TRBJ1-2; no firm D call. Germline CDR1 reads MGHDK; CDR2 reads SYGVNS. The V end lost 4 bases, the J end lost 4 bases, and 7 bases lay between the germline ends. The CDR3 has 12 amino acids. CDR3 DNA: TGTGCCAGCAGTGCCGGAGGCTATGGCTACACCTTC. Protein sequence: CASSAGGYGYTF.

V gene TRBV27 combines with J gene TRBJ2-3, with a possible D match to TRBD2 (5 bases). Trimming took 2 bases from V and 4 from J, leaving 7 bases between them. CDR1 MNHEY and CDR2 SMNVEV come from the germline V gene (reference sequence). This CDR3 is 13 amino acids long. The CDR3 nucleotides are TGTGCCAGCAGTTTACAACTAGCAGATACGCAGTATTTT. Translating gives CASSLQLADTQYF.

This clone was observed a few times. This chain links TRBV5-1 with TRBJ1-1; D might be TRBD1 (5 bases). The germline V gene has CDR1 SGHRS and CDR2 YFSETQ. Trimming removed 6 bases from V and 5 bases from J, with 11 bases in between. This CDR3 is built from 12 residues. The CDR3 spells CASNPDRTEAFF. In DNA, the CDR3 is TGCGCCAGCAACCCAGACAGAACTGAAGCTTTCTTT. Full variable domain (rest looked up from reference TRBV5-1 and TRBJ1-1): KAGVTQTPRYLIKTRGQQVTLSCSPISGHRSVSWYQQTPGQGLQFLFEYFSETQRNKGNFPGRFSGRQFSNSRSEMNVSTLELGDSALYLCASNPDRTEAFFGQGTRLTVV.